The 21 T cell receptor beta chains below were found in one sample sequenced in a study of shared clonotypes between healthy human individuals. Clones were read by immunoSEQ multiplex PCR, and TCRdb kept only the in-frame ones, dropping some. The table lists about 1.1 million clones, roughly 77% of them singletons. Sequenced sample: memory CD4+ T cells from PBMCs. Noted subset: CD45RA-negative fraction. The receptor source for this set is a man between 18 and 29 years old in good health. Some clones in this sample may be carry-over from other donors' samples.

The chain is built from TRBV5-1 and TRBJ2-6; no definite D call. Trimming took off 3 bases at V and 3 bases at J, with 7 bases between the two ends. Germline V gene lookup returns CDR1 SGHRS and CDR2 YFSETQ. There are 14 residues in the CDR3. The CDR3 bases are TGCGCCAGCAGCTCGTTAGGTGGGGCCAACGTCCTGACTTTC. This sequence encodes CASSSLGGANVLTF.

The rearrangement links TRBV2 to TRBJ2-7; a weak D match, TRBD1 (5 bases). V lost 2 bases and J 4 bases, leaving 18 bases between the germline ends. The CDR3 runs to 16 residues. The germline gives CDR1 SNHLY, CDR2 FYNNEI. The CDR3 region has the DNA TGTGCCAGCAGTGAATTCCTGACCCGGCAGGGATACGAGCAGTACTTC. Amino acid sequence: CASSEFLTRQGYEQYF.

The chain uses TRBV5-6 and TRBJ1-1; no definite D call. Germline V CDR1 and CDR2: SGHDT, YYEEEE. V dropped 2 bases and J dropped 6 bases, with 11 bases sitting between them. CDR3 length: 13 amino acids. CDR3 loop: CASSFGLDPEAFF. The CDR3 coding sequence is TGTGCCAGCAGCTTTGGCCTGGACCCTGAAGCTTTCTTT.

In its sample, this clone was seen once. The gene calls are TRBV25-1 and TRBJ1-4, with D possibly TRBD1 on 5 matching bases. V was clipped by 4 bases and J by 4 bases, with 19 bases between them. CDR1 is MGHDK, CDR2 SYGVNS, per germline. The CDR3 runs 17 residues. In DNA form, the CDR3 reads TGTGCCAGCAGTGCCCCCGCGGGAGAGACAGATAATGAAAAACTGTTTTTT. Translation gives CASSAPAGETDNEKLFF.

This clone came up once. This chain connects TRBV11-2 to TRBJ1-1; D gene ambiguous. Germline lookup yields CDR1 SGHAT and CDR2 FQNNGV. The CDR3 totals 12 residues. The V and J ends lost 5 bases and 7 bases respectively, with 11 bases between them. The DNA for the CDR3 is TGTGCCAGCAGCCCTACTCGACATGAAGCTTTCTTT. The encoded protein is CASSPTRHEAFF. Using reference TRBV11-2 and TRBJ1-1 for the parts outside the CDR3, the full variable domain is EAGVAQSPRYKIIEKRQSVAFWCNPISGHATLYWYQQILGQGPKLLIQFQNNGVVDDSQLPKDRFSAERLKGVDSTLKIQPAKLEDSAVYLCASSPTRHEAFFGQGTRLTVV.

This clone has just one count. The CDR3 sequence is CASSFGGRGAGELFF. The CDR3 nucleotides are TGTGCCAGCAGCTTTGGAGGGAGGGGCGCCGGGGAGCTGTTTTTT. The chain joins TRBV11-1 to TRBJ2-2; 7 bases line up with TRBD2. Per the germline V gene, CDR1 is SGHAT and CDR2 is FQDESV (reference sequence). The CDR3 covers 15 residues. The J segment lost 6 bases and the V segment lost 3 bases, leaving 7 bases of the junction unmatched.

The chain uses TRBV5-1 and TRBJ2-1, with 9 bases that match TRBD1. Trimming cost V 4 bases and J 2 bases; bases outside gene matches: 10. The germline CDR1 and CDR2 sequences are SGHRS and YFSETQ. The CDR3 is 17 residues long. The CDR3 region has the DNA TGCGCCAGCAGCGAGGGACAGGGTCGGGTGACCTACAATGAGCAGTTCTTC. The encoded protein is CASSEGQGRVTYNEQFF.

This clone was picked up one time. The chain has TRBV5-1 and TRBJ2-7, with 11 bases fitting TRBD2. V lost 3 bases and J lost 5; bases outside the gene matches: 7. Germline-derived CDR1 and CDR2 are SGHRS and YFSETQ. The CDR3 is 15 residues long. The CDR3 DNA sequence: TGCGCCAGCAGCTCCATAGCGGGAGGGCCCCACGAGCAGTACTTC. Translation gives CASSSIAGGPHEQYF.

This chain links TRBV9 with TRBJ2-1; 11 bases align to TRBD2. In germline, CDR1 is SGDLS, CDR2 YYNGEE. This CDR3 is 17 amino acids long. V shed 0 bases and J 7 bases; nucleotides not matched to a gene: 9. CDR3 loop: CASSVEFGLAGLNEQFF. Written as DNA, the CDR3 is TGTGCCAGCAGCGTAGAATTCGGACTAGCGGGCCTTAATGAGCAGTTCTTC.

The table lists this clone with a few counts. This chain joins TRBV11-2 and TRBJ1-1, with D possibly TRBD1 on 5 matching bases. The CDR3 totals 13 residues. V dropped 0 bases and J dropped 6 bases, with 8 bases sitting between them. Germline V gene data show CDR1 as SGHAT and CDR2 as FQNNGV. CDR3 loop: CASSLDWGAEAFF. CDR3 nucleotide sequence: TGTGCCAGCAGCTTAGATTGGGGGGCTGAAGCTTTCTTT.

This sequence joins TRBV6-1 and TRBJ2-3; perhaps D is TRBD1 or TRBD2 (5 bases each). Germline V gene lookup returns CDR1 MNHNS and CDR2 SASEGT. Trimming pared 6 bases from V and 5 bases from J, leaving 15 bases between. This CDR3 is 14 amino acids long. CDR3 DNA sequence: TGTGCCAGCAGGGAGAGGGGATTGGGAGATACGCAGTATTTT. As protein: CASRERGLGDTQYF.

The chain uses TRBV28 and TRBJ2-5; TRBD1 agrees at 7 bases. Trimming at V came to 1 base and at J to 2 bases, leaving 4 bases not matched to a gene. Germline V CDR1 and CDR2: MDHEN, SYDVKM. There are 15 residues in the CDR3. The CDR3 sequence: CASSLSYRGQETQYF. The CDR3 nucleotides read TGTGCCAGCAGTTTATCGTACAGGGGTCAAGAGACCCAGTACTTC.

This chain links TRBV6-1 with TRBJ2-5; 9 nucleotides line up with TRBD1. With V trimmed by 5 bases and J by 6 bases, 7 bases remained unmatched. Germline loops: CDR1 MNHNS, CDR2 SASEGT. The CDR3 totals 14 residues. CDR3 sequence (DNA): TGTGCCAGCAGTCCCGGGACAGGGCCAAAGACCCAGTACTTC. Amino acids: CASSPGTGPKTQYF.

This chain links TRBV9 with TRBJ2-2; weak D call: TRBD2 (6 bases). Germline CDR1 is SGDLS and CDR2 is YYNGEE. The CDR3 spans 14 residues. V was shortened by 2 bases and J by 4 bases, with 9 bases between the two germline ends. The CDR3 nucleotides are TGTGCCAGCAGCGTGGGACTGTGCACCGGGGAGCTGTTTTTT. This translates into CASSVGLCTGELFF.

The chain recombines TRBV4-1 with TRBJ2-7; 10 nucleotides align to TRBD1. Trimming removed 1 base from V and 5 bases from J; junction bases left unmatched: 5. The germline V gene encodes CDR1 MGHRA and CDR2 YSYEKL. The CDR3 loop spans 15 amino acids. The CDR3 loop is CASSQAGQGLNEQYF. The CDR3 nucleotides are TGCGCCAGCAGCCAAGCGGGACAGGGGCTGAACGAGCAGTACTTC.

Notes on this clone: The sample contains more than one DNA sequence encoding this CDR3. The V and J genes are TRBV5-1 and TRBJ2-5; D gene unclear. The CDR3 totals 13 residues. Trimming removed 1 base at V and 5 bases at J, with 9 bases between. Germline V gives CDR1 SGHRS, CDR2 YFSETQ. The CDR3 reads CASSLSGGETQYF. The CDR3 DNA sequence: TGCGCCAGCAGCTTGTCGGGTGGGGAGACCCAGTACTTC. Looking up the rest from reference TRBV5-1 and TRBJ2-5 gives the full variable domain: KAGVTQTPRYLIKTRGQQVTLSCSPISGHRSVSWYQQTPGQGLQFLFEYFSETQRNKGNFPGRFSGRQFSNSRSEMNVSTLELGDSALYLCASSLSGGETQYFGPGTRLLVL.

In DNA, the CDR3 is TGTGCCAGCAGAGAACTAGCGGACTACGAGCAGTACTTC. It is translated as CASRELADYEQYF. The chain employs TRBV2 and TRBJ2-7, with 8 bases that match TRBD2. V shed 6 bases, J shed 3 bases, and the junction held 4 bases outside the gene matches. The CDR3 spans 13 residues. In germline, CDR1 is SNHLY, CDR2 FYNNEI.

The chain's CDR3 is CASSQGQVGASYGYTF. In DNA form, the CDR3 reads TGTGCCAGCTCGCAGGGACAGGTCGGGGCATCATATGGCTACACCTTC. The chain combines TRBV18 with TRBJ1-2; TRBD1 matches at 8 bases. Per germline, CDR1 KGHSH and CDR2 LQKENI. CDR3 size: 16 residues. V lost 6 bases to trimming and J lost 5 bases; unmatched junction nucleotides: 14.

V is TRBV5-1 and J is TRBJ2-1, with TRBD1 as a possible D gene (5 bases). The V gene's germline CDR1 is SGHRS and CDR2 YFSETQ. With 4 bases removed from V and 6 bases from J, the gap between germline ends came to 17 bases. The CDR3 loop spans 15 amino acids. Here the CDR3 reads CASSGDSTLSNEQFF. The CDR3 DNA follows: TGCGCCAGCAGCGGCGACAGTACCCTCAGCAATGAGCAGTTCTTC.

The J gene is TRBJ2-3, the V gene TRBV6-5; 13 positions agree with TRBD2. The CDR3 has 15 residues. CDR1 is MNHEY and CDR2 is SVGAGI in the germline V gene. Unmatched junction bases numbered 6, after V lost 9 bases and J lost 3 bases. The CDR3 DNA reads TGTGCCAGACAGGGACTAGCGGGAACAACAGATACGCAGTATTTT. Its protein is CARQGLAGTTDTQYF.

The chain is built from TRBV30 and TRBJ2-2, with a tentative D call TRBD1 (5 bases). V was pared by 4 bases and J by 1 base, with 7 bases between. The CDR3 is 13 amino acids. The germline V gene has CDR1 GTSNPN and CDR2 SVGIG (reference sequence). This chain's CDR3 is CAWTTGNTGELFF. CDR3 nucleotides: TGTGCCTGGACTACAGGGAACACCGGGGAGCTGTTTTTT. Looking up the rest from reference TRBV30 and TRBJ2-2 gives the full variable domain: SQTIHQWPATLVQPVGSPLSLECTVEGTSNPNLYWYRQAAGRGLQLLFYSVGIGQISSEVPQNLSASRPQDRQFILSSKKLLLSDSGFYLCAWTTGNTGELFFGEGSRLTVL.